The text below deals with one T cell receptor (beta chain). It lacks a known antigen. No much larger clone is present one base from it, and per-base qualities are unavailable. TCRbeta CDR3 regions were amplified from genomic DNA using the immunoSEQ Assay, a bias-controlled multiplex PCR. Processing in the source paper ran as follows. The number of nucleated cells in each sample was estimated from the amplification of reference gene primers within the assay. To quantify the absolute abundance of each unique TCRbeta CDR3 rearrangement, sequence reads were collapsed and filtered. For each sample, productive Simpson clonality was calculated as the square root of Simpson's diversity index over productive rearrangements. TCRdb provides this immuneACCESS table in a form limited to in-frame rearrangements. Some clones are lacking; in checked studies, under half of them reflect an unresolved V gene, and why the rest are absent is not known. From that table come the V and J calls and clone size; the DNA was used to work out D and trimming. Present in this sample are 220,000 or so clones, 75% to 90% of which were seen just once. 8% to 9% of the sample lies in the top ten.

The CDR3 measures 14 amino acids from cysteine to phenylalanine. Only the CDR3 DNA is retained, 42 bases long and in frame from the first base. CDR1 and CDR2 (SGHNT, YYREEE) derive from the germline V gene (reference sequence). Unmatched junction bases come to 6, with V trimmed by 3 bases and J by 7 bases. One collaborating source in Seattle enrolled patients during active infection and followed them longitudinally through the course of disease. The collaborating institutions used their own protocols to collect whole blood in K2EDTA tubes. For TCRbeta analysis, collaborators shipped samples as frozen whole blood, isolated PBMCs, or DNA extracted from either of those sample types. This entry is derived from a study of blood T cell repertoires in COVID-19 (dated by TCRdb to 2019 to 2021). The study in broad terms: Samples from collaborators originated in the United States, Italy and Spain and spanned both the acute and convalescent phases of COVID-19. The material from the prospective study consisted of cDNA or gDNA derived from T cells, B-cell-depleted T cells, or PBMCs. The dataset comprised deeply sampled blood TCRbeta repertoires from subjects exposed to, actively infected with, or recovered from COVID-19. The repertoires were released in a freely available public database intended as a resource for research on the immune response to SARS-CoV-2. Samples were obtained from the ongoing ImmuneRACE study (first 160 participants) and from some 1,200 subjects provided by 6 global collaborators. Nearly every sample came with metadata listing a de-identified subject ID, COVID-19 status, age in years and sex. Where available, HLA class I and class II types were taken from metadata supplied by the sample provider and were not determined by assay-based typing. What the work shows at the level of the full study, not this receptor alone: The quantity of clinical and demographic metadata differed by source and by participant and was supplied without curation.

This sequence originates from a woman of 80 years or more with COVID-19, enrolled during active disease. Recombination linked TRBV5-4 to TRBJ1-2, with 10 bases matching TRBD1. Sequenced: peripheral blood. The bases read TGTGCCAGCAGCTCGGACAGGGGGATGTTTGGCTACACCTTC. Its protein product is CASSSDRGMFGYTF.